The T cell receptor beta chain described here comes from a study of blood T cell repertoires in COVID-19. Study in general: The United States, Italy and Spain provided the acute and convalescent COVID-19 samples.

This CDR3 is 14 amino acids long. The ends were cut back, 3 bases at V and 8 bases at J, with 16 bases in the middle. Looked up from germline, CDR1 is LNHDA and CDR2 is SQIVND (reference sequence). Those enrolled, adults aged roughly 18 to 89 years, came from 20 to 25 US areas. Cohorts were determined from participant-reported clinical history. Libraries were prepared by immunoSEQ multiplex PCR; TCRdb keeps only in-frame clonotypes and omits some of them. Among about 440,000 clones listed, 70% to 90% were seen once. V and J are TRBV19 and TRBJ1-2; possible D gene TRBD1, 6 bases. This TCR came from a woman younger than 30 with acute COVID-19. Sequencing was performed on PBMCs or T cells enriched from blood (not recorded which). CDR3 coding DNA: TGTGCCAGTAGTATCCCCCCGACAGGACGAGGCTACACCTTC. Its protein is CASSIPPTGRGYTF.